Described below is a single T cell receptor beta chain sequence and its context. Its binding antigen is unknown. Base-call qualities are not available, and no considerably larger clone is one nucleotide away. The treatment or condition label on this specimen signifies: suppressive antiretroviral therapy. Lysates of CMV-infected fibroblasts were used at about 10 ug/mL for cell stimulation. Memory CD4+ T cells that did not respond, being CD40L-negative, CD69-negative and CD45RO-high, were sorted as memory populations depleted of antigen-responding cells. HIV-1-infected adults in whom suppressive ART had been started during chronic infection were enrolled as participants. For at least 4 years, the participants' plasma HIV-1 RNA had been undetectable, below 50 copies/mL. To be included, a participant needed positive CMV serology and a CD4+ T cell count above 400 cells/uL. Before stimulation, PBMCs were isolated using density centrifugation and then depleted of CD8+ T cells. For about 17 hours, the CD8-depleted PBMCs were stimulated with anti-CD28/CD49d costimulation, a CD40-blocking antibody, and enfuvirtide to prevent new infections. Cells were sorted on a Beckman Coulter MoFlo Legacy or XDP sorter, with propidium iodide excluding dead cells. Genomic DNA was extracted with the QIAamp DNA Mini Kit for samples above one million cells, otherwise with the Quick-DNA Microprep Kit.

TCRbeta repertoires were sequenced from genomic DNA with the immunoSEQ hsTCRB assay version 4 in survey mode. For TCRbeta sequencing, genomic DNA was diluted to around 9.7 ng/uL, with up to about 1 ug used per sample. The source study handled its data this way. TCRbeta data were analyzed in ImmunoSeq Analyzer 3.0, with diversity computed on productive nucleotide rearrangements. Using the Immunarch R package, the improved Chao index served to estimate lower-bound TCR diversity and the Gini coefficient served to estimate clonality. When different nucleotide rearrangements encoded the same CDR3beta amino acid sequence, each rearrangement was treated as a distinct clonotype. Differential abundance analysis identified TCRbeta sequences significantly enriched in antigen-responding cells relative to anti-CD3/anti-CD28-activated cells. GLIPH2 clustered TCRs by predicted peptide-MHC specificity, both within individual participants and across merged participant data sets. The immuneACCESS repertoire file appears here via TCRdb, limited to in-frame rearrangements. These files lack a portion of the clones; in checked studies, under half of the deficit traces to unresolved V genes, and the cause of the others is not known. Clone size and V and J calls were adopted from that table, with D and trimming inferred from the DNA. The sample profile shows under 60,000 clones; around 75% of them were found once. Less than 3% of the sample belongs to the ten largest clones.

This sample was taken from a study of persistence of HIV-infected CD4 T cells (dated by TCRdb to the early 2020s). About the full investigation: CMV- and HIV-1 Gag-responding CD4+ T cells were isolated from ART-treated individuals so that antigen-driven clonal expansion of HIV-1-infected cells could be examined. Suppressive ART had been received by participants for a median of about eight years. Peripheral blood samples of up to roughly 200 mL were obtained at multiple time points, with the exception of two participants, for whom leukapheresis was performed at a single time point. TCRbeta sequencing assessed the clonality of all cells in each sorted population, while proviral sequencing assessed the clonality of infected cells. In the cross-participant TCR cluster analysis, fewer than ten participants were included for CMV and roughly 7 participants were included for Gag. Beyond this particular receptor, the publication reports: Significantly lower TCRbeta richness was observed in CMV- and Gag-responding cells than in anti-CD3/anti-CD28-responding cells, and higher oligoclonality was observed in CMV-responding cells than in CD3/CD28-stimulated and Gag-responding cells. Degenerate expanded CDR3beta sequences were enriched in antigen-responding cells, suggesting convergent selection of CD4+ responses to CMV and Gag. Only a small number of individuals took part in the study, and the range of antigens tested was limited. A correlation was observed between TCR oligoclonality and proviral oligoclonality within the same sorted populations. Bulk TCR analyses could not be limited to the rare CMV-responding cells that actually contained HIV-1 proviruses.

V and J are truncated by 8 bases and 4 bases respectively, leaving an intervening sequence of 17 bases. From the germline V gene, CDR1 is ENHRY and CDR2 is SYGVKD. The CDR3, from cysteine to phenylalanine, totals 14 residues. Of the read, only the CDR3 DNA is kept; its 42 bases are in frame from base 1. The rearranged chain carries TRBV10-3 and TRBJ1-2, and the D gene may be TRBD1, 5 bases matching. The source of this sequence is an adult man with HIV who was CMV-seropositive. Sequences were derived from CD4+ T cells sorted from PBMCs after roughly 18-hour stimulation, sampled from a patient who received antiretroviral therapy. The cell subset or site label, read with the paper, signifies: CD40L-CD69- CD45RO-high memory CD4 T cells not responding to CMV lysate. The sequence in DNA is TGTGCCATCGGGGGAATTGACGGGCGCTATGGCTACACCTTC. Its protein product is CAIGGIDGRYGYTF.